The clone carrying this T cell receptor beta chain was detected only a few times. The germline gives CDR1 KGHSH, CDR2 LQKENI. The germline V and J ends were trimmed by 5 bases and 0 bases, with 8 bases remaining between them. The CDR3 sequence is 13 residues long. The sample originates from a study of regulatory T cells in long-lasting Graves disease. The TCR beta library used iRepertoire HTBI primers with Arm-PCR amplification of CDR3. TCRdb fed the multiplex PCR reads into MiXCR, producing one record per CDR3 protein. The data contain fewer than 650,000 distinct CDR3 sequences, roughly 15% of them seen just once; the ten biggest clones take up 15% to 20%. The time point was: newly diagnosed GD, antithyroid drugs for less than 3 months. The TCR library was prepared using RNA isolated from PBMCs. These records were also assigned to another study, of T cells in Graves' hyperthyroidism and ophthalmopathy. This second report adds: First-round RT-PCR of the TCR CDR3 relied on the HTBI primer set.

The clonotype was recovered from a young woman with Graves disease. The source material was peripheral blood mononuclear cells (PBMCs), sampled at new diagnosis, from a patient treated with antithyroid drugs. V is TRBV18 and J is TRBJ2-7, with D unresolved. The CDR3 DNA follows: TGTGCCAGCTCAGTCATCAGCTCCTACGAGCAGTACTTC. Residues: CASSVISSYEQYF.